One and the same sample provided the 17 T cell receptor beta chains below, sequenced in a study of identical twins. One entry per CDR3 protein, called by TCRdb with MiXCR from the 5' RACE reads. The repertoire holds approximately 620,000 distinct CDR3 sequences, with less than 10% as singletons. A further study also used this sample, focusing on yellow fever vaccine responses in identical twins.

Material: PBMCs. The receptor set was obtained from a woman aged 18-29 years in good health.

V and J are TRBV27 and TRBJ2-3; 7 bases align to TRBD2. The CDR3 is 14 amino acids. V lost 7 bases to trimming and J lost 4 bases; unmatched junction nucleotides: 8. Per the germline V gene, CDR1 is MNHEY and CDR2 is SMNVEV (reference sequence). DNA of the CDR3: TGTGCCAGCATGTCACTAGCGAGGCCAGATACGCAGTATTTT. Protein: CASMSLARPDTQYF.

The chain employs TRBV4-1 and TRBJ2-1; D is ambiguous. Between the trimmed V and J ends, which lost 0 bases and 0 bases, there was a span of 6 bases. This CDR3 comprises 15 residues. From germline, CDR1 is MGHRA and CDR2 YSYEKL. The CDR3 here is CASSQDLLSYNEQFF. CDR3 nucleotides: TGCGCCAGCAGCCAAGATCTCCTCTCCTACAATGAGCAGTTCTTC.

This clonotype appeared many times. The J gene is TRBJ2-3, the V gene TRBV10-3; the D gene is possibly TRBD1 (6 bases). The CDR3 is 16 residues long. Trimming removed 4 bases from V and 1 base from J, with 15 bases in between. Germline V lookup: CDR1 ENHRY, CDR2 SYGVKD. CDR3 in DNA: TGTGCCATCAGTGGCCCCGACAGGCTGGGCACAGATACGCAGTATTTT. This encodes CAISGPDRLGTDTQYF.

The chain combines TRBV6-5 with TRBJ2-2; D uncertain. With 2 bases removed from V and 7 bases from J, the gap between germline ends came to 11 bases. This CDR3 contains 14 residues. Germline V gene lookup returns CDR1 MNHEY and CDR2 SVGAGI. As DNA, the CDR3 is TGTGCCAGCAGTTACGTCGGCAGCCTCGGGGAGCTGTTTTTT. It encodes CASSYVGSLGELFF.

This clonotype was counted a few times. The genes are TRBV12-5 and TRBJ1-1; no definite D call. The CDR3 runs 12 residues. The germline gives CDR1 LGHNT, CDR2 FRNRAP. Trimming took 2 bases from V and 2 from J, leaving 3 bases between them. CDR3 sequence reads: CASGLFNTEAFF. The CDR3 region has the DNA TGTGCTAGTGGTTTGTTCAACACTGAAGCTTTCTTT.

The chain has TRBV30 and TRBJ2-5; no reliable D call. The V and J ends lost 3 bases and 7 bases respectively, with 9 bases between them. The CDR3 spans 11 residues. The V gene's germline CDR1 is GTSNPN and CDR2 SVGIG (reference sequence). The CDR3 DNA follows: TGTGCCTGGAGCGAGAAAGGGACCCAGTACTTC. It codes for CAWSEKGTQYF. Looking up the rest from reference TRBV30 and TRBJ2-5 gives the full variable domain: SQTIHQWPATLVQPVGSPLSLECTVEGTSNPNLYWYRQAAGRGLQLLFYSVGIGQISSEVPQNLSASRPQDRQFILSSKKLLLSDSGFYLCAWSEKGTQYFGPGTRLLVL.

Only a few counts were recorded for this clonotype. V usage is TRBV20-1 and J usage is TRBJ1-5; tentatively, D is TRBD1 (6 bases). Germline loops: CDR1 DFQATT, CDR2 SNEGSKA (reference sequence). V shed 1 base and J shed 5 bases, with 9 bases lying between them. The CDR3 totals 13 residues. In DNA, the CDR3 is TGCAGTGCTAGAGCACAGGGAGATCAGCCCCAGCATTTT. The encoded protein is CSARAQGDQPQHF.

The CDR3 sequence is CRDICCVVPVRTAGTSEQYF. The CDR3 DNA follows: TGCAGAGATATATGCTGCGTTGTCCCCGTACGGACAGCTGGGACTTCCGAGCAGTACTTC. The chain is built from TRBV29-1 and TRBJ2-7; D assignment may be TRBD1 or TRBD2 (6 bases each). CDR3 length: 20 amino acids. The germline CDR1 and CDR2 sequences are SQVTM and ANQGSEA.

This chain links TRBV13 with TRBJ1-6, with D uncertain. CDR1 and CDR2 from the germline V gene are PRHDT and FYEKMQ (reference sequence). This CDR3 comprises 17 residues. The V gene lost 0 bases and the J gene lost 9 bases, with 18 bases spanning the gap. The CDR3 loop reads CASSLGTRGLRGSPLHF. The CDR3 DNA reads TGTGCCAGCAGCTTAGGCACCCGGGGTCTGCGGGGTTCACCCCTCCACTTT.

V is TRBV4-2 and J is TRBJ2-4; possible D gene TRBD2, 6 bases. The CDR3 totals 14 residues. V was cut by 4 bases and J by 4 bases, with 11 bases left in between. Germline CDR1 and CDR2: LGHNA and YNFKEQ. The CDR3 DNA sequence: TGTGCCAGCAGCCTCATCGGGGGTAAAAACATTCAGTACTTC. It specifies CASSLIGGKNIQYF.

In its sample, this clonotype was seen a few times. The chain carries TRBV27 and TRBJ2-3, with 7 bases identical to TRBD1. V trimming: 6 bases; J trimming: 6 bases; junction bases outside the gene matches: 18. The CDR3 contains 17 residues. Germline CDR1 reads MNHEY; CDR2 reads SMNVEV (reference sequence). For the CDR3, the DNA is TGTGCCAGCAGGCCCTCAACGTTGGGCAGGGGGTACGATACGCAGTATTTT. Its translation is CASRPSTLGRGYDTQYF.

The gene calls are TRBV10-3 and TRBJ2-5; tentatively, D is TRBD1 (6 bases). This CDR3 spans 12 amino acids. Germline CDR1 reads ENHRY; CDR2 reads SYGVKD. V lost 6 bases to trimming and J lost 3 bases, with 8 bases between them. The CDR3 spells CAIRAGEETQYF. As DNA, the CDR3 is TGTGCCATCAGAGCAGGGGAAGAGACCCAGTACTTC.

This clonotype has ten or more counts. This chain uses TRBV12-3 or TRBV12-4 with TRBJ2-7, with D possibly being TRBD1 or TRBD2 (5 bases each). The V end was cut by 5 bases, the J end by 2 bases, with 13 bases between. The CDR3 runs 14 residues. DNA for the CDR3: TGTGCCAGCAGTCCCGGGACGCCGGCCTACGAGCAGTACTTC. Protein product: CASSPGTPAYEQYF.

In its sample, this clonotype was seen many times. The gene calls are TRBV4-2 and TRBJ2-7, with D possibly TRBD1 on 5 matching bases. V dropped 2 bases and J dropped 2 bases, with 10 bases sitting between them. This CDR3 region has 14 residues. CDR1 and CDR2 from the germline V gene are LGHNA and YNFKEQ. The CDR3 reads CASSQYGRAYEQYF. In DNA form, the CDR3 reads TGTGCCAGCAGCCAATATGGCAGGGCCTACGAGCAGTACTTC.

This rearrangement joins TRBV7-2 to TRBJ2-1; D possibly corresponds to TRBD2 (6 bases). This CDR3 comprises 15 residues. Between the trimmed V and J ends, which lost 5 bases and 4 bases, there was a span of 15 bases. In germline, CDR1 is SGHTA, CDR2 FQGNSA. The CDR3 loop reads CASSPGTQLYNEQFF. The CDR3 DNA follows: TGTGCCAGCAGCCCCGGGACTCAACTGTACAATGAGCAGTTCTTC.

There are a few counts of this clonotype. J is TRBJ2-1 and V is TRBV6-2 or TRBV6-3; no clear D. The CDR3 runs to 16 residues. Germline loops: CDR1 MNHEY, CDR2 SVGEGT. V gave up 6 bases and J gave up 8 bases, with 23 bases separating them. As DNA, the CDR3 is TGTGCCAGCAGCTCCACTACCCGCTCCAGTGGGGATGAGCAGTTCTTC. Its translation: CASSSTTRSSGDEQFF.

Only a few counts were recorded for this clonotype. The CDR3 region has the DNA TGTGCCAGCAGCCCACAATCCCTTCCTGAAGCTTTCTTT. It encodes CASSPQSLPEAFF. This chain joins TRBV7-8 and TRBJ1-1, with D unresolved. Trimming took 5 bases from V and 6 from J, leaving 13 bases between them. CDR3 length: 13 amino acids. Germline V gives CDR1 SGHVS, CDR2 FQNEAQ.